This entry lists 23 T cell receptor beta chains sequenced from one sample in a study of early T cells in non-severe SARS-CoV-2 infection. TCRdb re-called the 5' RACE reads with MiXCR, one entry per CDR3 protein. The table shows roughly 50,000 distinct CDR3 sequences, with approximately 9.4% occurring only once. The sample consisted of whole blood. These receptors all stem from an adult who was a healthcare worker with PCR-confirmed SARS-CoV-2 infection or an uninfected control (not recorded which).

This clonotype was counted ten times or more. The chain recombines TRBV29-1 with TRBJ1-2; unclear D gene. The V gene's germline CDR1 is SQVTM and CDR2 ANQGSEA. The CDR3 has 11 residues. The germline V and J ends were trimmed by 7 bases and 7 bases, with 13 bases remaining between them. This CDR3 reads CSARVGSGYTF. The CDR3 DNA reads TGCAGCGCTAGAGTTGGGTCTGGCTACACCTTC.

Many counts were recorded for this clonotype. The V call is TRBV7-6, the J call TRBJ2-7, with D maybe TRBD1 (6 bases). The CDR3 loop spans 15 amino acids. In germline, CDR1 is SGHVS, CDR2 FNYEAQ. V lost 5 bases, J lost 2 bases, and 16 bases lay in between. The CDR3 reads CASSPGASVTYEQYF. DNA for the CDR3: TGTGCCAGCAGCCCAGGGGCGTCGGTAACCTACGAGCAGTACTTC.

This clonotype appeared many times. The rearrangement uses TRBV3-1 and TRBJ2-1, with unresolved D. The CDR3 has 14 amino acids. Germline lookup yields CDR1 LGHDT and CDR2 YNNKEL (reference sequence). The germline V and J ends were trimmed by 6 bases and 4 bases, with 13 bases remaining between them. In nucleotides, the CDR3 is TGTGCCAGCAGGAGGAAGGGCTTATACAATGAGCAGTTCTTC. Amino acids: CASRRKGLYNEQFF.

This clonotype was recorded many times. The chain employs TRBV5-1 and TRBJ2-1, with TRBD2 matching over 11 bases. CDR1 is SGHRS and CDR2 is YFSETQ in the germline V gene. V was pared by 0 bases and J by 7 bases, with 3 bases of the junction left unmatched. This CDR3 has 15 amino acids. The CDR3 loop is CASSLGRTSGNEQFF. CDR3 sequence (DNA): TGCGCCAGCAGCTTGGGTAGGACTAGCGGGAATGAGCAGTTCTTC. The full variable domain, rest sourced from reference TRBV5-1 and TRBJ2-1, is KAGVTQTPRYLIKTRGQQVTLSCSPISGHRSVSWYQQTPGQGLQFLFEYFSETQRNKGNFPGRFSGRQFSNSRSEMNVSTLELGDSALYLCASSLGRTSGNEQFFGPGTRLTVL.

Remarks on this clonotype: Compared with germline, one end of the junction differs, possibly owing to a read error. The rearrangement uses TRBV30 and TRBJ1-4; 8 nucleotides agree with TRBD1. The germline V gene has CDR1 GTSNPN and CDR2 SVGIG (reference sequence). The CDR3 extends over 13 amino acids. CDR3 sequence: CAGRDRGSEKLFF. In DNA form, the CDR3 reads TGTGCCGGGAGAGACAGGGGAAGCGAAAAACTGTTTTTT. Using reference TRBV30 and TRBJ1-4 for the parts outside the CDR3, the full variable domain is SQTIHQWPATLVQPVGSPLSLECTVEGTSNPNLYWYRQAAGRGLQLLFYSVGIGQISSEVPQNLSASRPQDRQFILSSKKLLLSDSGFYLCAGRDRGSEKLFFGSGTQLSVL.

This clonotype was observed many times. The chain combines TRBV25-1 with TRBJ1-1; 7 positions match TRBD1. After removal of 6 bases from V and 1 base from J, the junction contained 5 bases not matched to a gene. CDR3 size: 14 residues. CDR1 is MGHDK, CDR2 SYGVNS, per germline. The CDR3 loop reads CASRSTGKNTEAFF. DNA of the CDR3: TGTGCCAGCAGGTCGACAGGGAAGAACACTGAAGCTTTCTTT.

In its sample, this clonotype was seen many times. The CDR3 sequence: CASSPGTGGPDTQYF. In DNA, the CDR3 is TGCGCCAGCAGCCCCGGGACAGGGGGCCCAGATACGCAGTATTTT. The V call is TRBV5-1, the J call TRBJ2-3, with 12 positions matching TRBD1. V shed 4 bases and J 4 bases; nucleotides not matched to a gene: 4. The CDR3 totals 15 residues. The germline CDR1 and CDR2 sequences are SGHRS and YFSETQ.

The CDR3: CASSRVVAYNEQFF. DNA of the CDR3: TGTGCCAGTAGTCGGGTCGTAGCGTACAATGAGCAGTTCTTC. The gene calls are TRBV19 and TRBJ2-1; D is perhaps TRBD2 (5 bases). V lost 5 bases to trimming and J lost 4 bases, with 12 bases between them. The CDR3 is made up of 14 amino acids. Germline V CDR1 and CDR2: LNHDA, SQIVND (reference sequence).

This clonotype was counted ten times or more. An end of the junction does not agree with germline; a read error may underlie this. V and J are TRBV18 and TRBJ1-5, with TRBD1 as a possible D gene (6 bases). Germline assignment: CDR1 KGHSH and CDR2 LQKENI. The CDR3 length is 14 residues. Here the CDR3 DNA reads TGTGCCAGCTCGCCACAGGGTAGCAATCAGCCCCAGCATTTT. Protein sequence: CASSPQGSNQPQHF.

This rearrangement joins TRBV7-2 to TRBJ2-3; TRBD2 agrees at 14 bases. In germline, CDR1 is SGHTA, CDR2 FQGNSA. V shed 4 bases and J 3 bases; nucleotides not matched to a gene: 15. This CDR3 is 20 amino acids long. As DNA, the CDR3 is TGTGCCAGCAGCTCAGAGGGGACTAGCGGGAGAGGGCAGGGTACAGATACGCAGTATTTT. Amino acid sequence: CASSSEGTSGRGQGTDTQYF. The whole variable domain, filled in from reference TRBV7-2 and TRBJ2-3, reads GAGVSQSPSNKVTEKGKDVELRCDPISGHTALYWYRQSLGQGLEFLIYFQGNSAPDKSGLPSDRFSAERTGGSVSTLTIQRTQQEDSAVYLCASSSEGTSGRGQGTDTQYFGPGTRLTVL.

This chain links TRBV28 with TRBJ2-2; a possible D gene is TRBD1 (5 bases). Per the germline V gene, CDR1 is MDHEN and CDR2 is SYDVKM. The CDR3 is 12 residues long. V lost 11 bases and J 6 bases, leaving 13 bases between the germline ends. The CDR3 DNA reads as TGTGCCGGCGCCCAGGGCCCCGGGGAGCTGTTTTTT. Encoded protein: CAGAQGPGELFF.

This clonotype has more than one count but fewer than ten. This sequence joins TRBV6-5 and TRBJ1-4, with D uncertain. Germline CDR1 reads MNHEY; CDR2 reads SVGAGI. The CDR3 covers 12 residues. V was cut by 6 bases and J by 7 bases, with 9 bases left in between. This CDR3 reads CASRDVREKLFF. CDR3 sequence (DNA): TGTGCCAGCAGGGACGTGCGTGAAAAACTGTTTTTT.

J is TRBJ2-2 and V is TRBV7-2; TRBD1 aligns across 10 bases. CDR1 is SGHTA and CDR2 is FQGNSA in the germline V gene. The CDR3 consists of 15 residues. The V segment lost 4 bases and the J segment 5 bases; nucleotides outside the gene matches: 4. The CDR3 sequence: CASSSRTGGTGELFF. The CDR3 nucleotides read TGTGCCAGCAGCTCGAGGACAGGGGGGACCGGGGAGCTGTTTTTT.

The chain has TRBV7-3 and TRBJ1-2; D is possibly TRBD1 (6 bases). The V gene lost 3 bases and the J gene lost 8 bases, with 13 bases spanning the gap. The CDR3 spans 13 residues. The germline V gene has CDR1 SGHTA and CDR2 FQGTGA. The DNA of the CDR3 is TGTGCCAGCAGCTTGCTAACAGGGCTGGGCTACACCTTC. Translated: CASSLLTGLGYTF.

This sequence joins TRBV4-1 and TRBJ1-5; 9 bases line up with TRBD1. After removal of 1 base from V and 4 bases from J, the junction contained 5 bases not matched to a gene. The CDR3 has 16 amino acids. Per germline, CDR1 MGHRA and CDR2 YSYEKL. The CDR3 DNA follows: TGCGCCAGCAGCCAAGGGAGGACAGGGGTTAATCAGCCCCAGCATTTT. Its protein product is CASSQGRTGVNQPQHF.

There are many counts of this clonotype. The chain combines TRBV4-1 with TRBJ2-7; D tentatively fits TRBD1 or TRBD2 (6 bases each). V was clipped by 2 bases and J by 5 bases, with 19 bases between them. The germline CDR1 and CDR2 sequences are MGHRA and YSYEKL. The CDR3 covers 16 residues. The CDR3 sequence: CASSQSPGAEGNEQYF. The CDR3 coding sequence is TGCGCCAGCAGCCAATCCCCGGGGGCTGAGGGGAACGAGCAGTACTTC.

The CDR3 region is CSVEEQTGLSHEQYF. In DNA form, the CDR3 reads TGCAGCGTTGAAGAACAGACAGGTCTATCTCACGAGCAGTACTTC. The chain has TRBV29-1 and TRBJ2-7; tentative D call: TRBD1 (6 bases). This CDR3 comprises 15 residues. V was shortened by 0 bases and J by 5 bases, with 17 bases between the two germline ends. Germline CDR1 reads SQVTM; CDR2 reads ANQGSEA.

This rearrangement joins TRBV11-2 to TRBJ1-3; D remains unclear. Trimming shortened V by 5 bases and J by 0 bases, and 8 bases separated the two germline ends. The CDR3 is 14 residues long. CDR1 SGHAT and CDR2 FQNNGV come from the germline V gene. The CDR3 region is CASSRSHSGNTIYF. CDR3 DNA sequence: TGTGCCAGCAGCCGCAGTCACTCTGGAAACACCATATATTTT.

This clonotype was seen only a few times. The chain couples TRBV11-3 to TRBJ2-7; 7 positions match TRBD1. Germline CDR1 SGHNT, CDR2 YENEEA. V lost 6 bases and J lost 2; bases outside the gene matches: 4. This CDR3 has 13 amino acids. The CDR3 loop is CASRRGLTYEQYF. The CDR3 DNA reads as TGTGCCAGCAGGAGGGGGCTCACCTACGAGCAGTACTTC.

This clonotype was counted a few times. The chain couples TRBV29-1 to TRBJ2-7; no clear D. Trimming stripped 6 bases from V and 2 bases from J, with 11 bases between. The CDR3 is 12 amino acids. CDR1 and CDR2 (germline): SQVTM, ANQGSEA. The CDR3 coding sequence is TGCAGCGTGGCAAATAGACCCTACGAGCAGTACTTC. It codes for CSVANRPYEQYF.

This clonotype was seen only once. This chain connects TRBV20-1 to TRBJ2-7; D is unclear. V gave up 3 bases and J gave up 4 bases, with 10 bases separating them. The CDR3 consists of 12 residues. CDR1 DFQATT and CDR2 SNEGSKA come from the germline V gene (reference sequence). CDR3 nucleotides: TGCAGTGCTAGTGACTTGACTTACGAGCAGTACTTC. Amino acid sequence: CSASDLTYEQYF.

This clonotype was seen ten or more times. Germline and junction disagree at one end, which may indicate a read error. The V gene is TRBV3-1, the J gene TRBJ2-5; TRBD2 agrees at 7 bases. The CDR3 totals 16 residues. Germline values: CDR1 LGHDT, CDR2 YNNKEL (reference sequence). The CDR3 spells CASSQARREIQESQYF. The CDR3 nucleotides read TGTGCCAGCAGCCAAGCCCGGCGGGAGATCCAAGAGTCCCAGTACTTC.

This sequence joins TRBV7-9 and TRBJ2-7; 10 positions agree with TRBD2. After removal of 0 bases from V and 5 bases from J, the junction contained 4 bases not matched to a gene. CDR1 and CDR2 from the germline V gene are SEHNR and FQNEAQ (reference sequence). The CDR3 contains 15 residues. CDR3 region: CASSLALAGVHEQYF. The CDR3 nucleotides are TGTGCCAGCAGCTTAGCTCTAGCGGGAGTCCACGAGCAGTACTTC.